In its sample, the clone carrying this T cell receptor beta chain was seen a few times. This sample is drawn from a study of T cells after yellow fever vaccination. Germline V gene lookup returns CDR1 SGHRS and CDR2 YFSETQ. The CDR3 loop spans 16 amino acids. V lost 4 bases to trimming and J lost 1 base, with 16 bases between them. TCRdb called the 5' RACE reads again in MiXCR, with one record for every CDR3 protein. The data show about 400,000 distinct CDR3 sequences, approximately 10% seen once. The rearrangement uses TRBV5-1 and TRBJ2-3, with a weak D call TRBD1 (6 bases). The material sequenced was PBMCs, taken on the day of the first yellow fever vaccination. The TCR sequence derives from a man younger than 35 who received the YFV17D yellow fever vaccine. The CDR3 region has the DNA TGCGCCAGCAGCCACGAGGACAGAGCACGCACAGATACGCAGTATTTT. Its protein product is CASSHEDRARTDTQYF.